This entry concerns a single T cell receptor beta chain. Its antigen remains unknown. V lost 5 bases to trimming and J lost 3 bases; unmatched junction nucleotides: 6. The CDR3 sequence is 14 residues long. CDR1 is MGHRA, CDR2 YSYEKL, per germline. This specimen comes from a study of cytomegalovirus exposure and HLA in healthy donors. The PCR used 60 Vbeta and 13 Jbeta primers. Only in-frame clones appear in the TCRdb table, and some are missing; sequencing was by immunoSEQ multiplex PCR. The data contain roughly 200,000 clones, under 85% of them singletons. General observations from the study: Association of a missense DCLRE1C variant with TCR beta V- and J-gene trimming was reported in a later analysis. Sequences of the TCR beta chain were said to predict the HLA-A and HLA-B alleles of most subjects accurately. CMV antigen specificity was confirmed in vitro for a few CMV-associated chains.

The TCR comes from a male donor in good health and CMV-seronegative. This chain connects TRBV4-1 to TRBJ1-2, with TRBD1 matching 7 bases. The sequenced sample was PBMCs. In DNA form, the CDR3 reads TGCGCCAGCAGCTCCCCGACAGGGTACTATGGCTACACCTTC. It translates to CASSSPTGYYGYTF.